The sequence of this T cell receptor (beta chain) was determined in a study of blood T cell repertoires in COVID-19. Only in-frame clones appear in the TCRdb table, and some are missing; sequencing was by immunoSEQ multiplex PCR. The sample includes 240,000 or so clones, 86% of them seen just once. This clone appeared a few times. Germline V gene lookup returns CDR1 SGHTA and CDR2 FQGNSA. V trimming: 3 bases; J trimming: 6 bases; junction bases outside the gene matches: 4. CDR3 length: 14 residues. Sequenced: peripheral blood. This sequence was found in a woman in her 30s who had recovered from COVID-19. The chain uses TRBV7-2 and TRBJ1-5; 8 nucleotides line up with TRBD1. In DNA form, the CDR3 reads TGTGCCAGCAGCTTGGACAGGGACTTTCAGCCCCAGCATTTT. Translation: CASSLDRDFQPQHF.